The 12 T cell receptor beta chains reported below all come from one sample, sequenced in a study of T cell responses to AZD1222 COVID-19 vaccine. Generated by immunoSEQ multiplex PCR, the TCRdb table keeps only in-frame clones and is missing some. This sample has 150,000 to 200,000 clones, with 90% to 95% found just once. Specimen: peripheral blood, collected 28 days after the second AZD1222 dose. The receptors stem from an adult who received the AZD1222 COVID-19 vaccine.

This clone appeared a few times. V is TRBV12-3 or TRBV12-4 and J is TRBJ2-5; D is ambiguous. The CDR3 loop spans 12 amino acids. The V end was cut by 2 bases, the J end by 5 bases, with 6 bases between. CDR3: CASSLTVETQYF. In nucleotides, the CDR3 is TGTGCCAGCAGTTTAACCGTGGAGACCCAGTACTTC.

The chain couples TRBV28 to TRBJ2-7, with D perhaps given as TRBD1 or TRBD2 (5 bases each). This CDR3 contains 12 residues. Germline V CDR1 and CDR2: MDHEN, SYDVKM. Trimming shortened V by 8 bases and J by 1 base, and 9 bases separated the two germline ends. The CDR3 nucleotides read TGTGCCAGCCTGGGGGATTCCTACGAGCAGTACTTC. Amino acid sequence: CASLGDSYEQYF.

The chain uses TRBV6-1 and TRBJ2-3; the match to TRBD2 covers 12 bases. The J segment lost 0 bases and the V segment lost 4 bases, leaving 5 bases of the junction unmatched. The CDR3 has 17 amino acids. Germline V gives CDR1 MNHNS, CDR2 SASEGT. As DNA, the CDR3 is TGTGCCAGCAGTGCTAGCGGGGGGGCATCTAGCACAGATACGCAGTATTTT. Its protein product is CASSASGGASSTDTQYF.

CDR3 nucleotide sequence: TGTGCCAGCAGTACCGGTATCGGGCACTACGAGCAGTACTTC. Amino acids: CASSTGIGHYEQYF. The chain is built from TRBV28 and TRBJ2-7; D remains ambiguous. Germline CDR1 reads MDHEN; CDR2 reads SYDVKM. The CDR3 spans 14 residues. The V end lost 5 bases, the J end lost 3 bases, and 14 bases lay between the germline ends.

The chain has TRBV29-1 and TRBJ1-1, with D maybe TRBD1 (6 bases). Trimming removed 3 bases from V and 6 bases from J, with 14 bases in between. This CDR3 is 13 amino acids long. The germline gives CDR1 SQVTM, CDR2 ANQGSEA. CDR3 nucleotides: TGCAGCGTTGAGAAGGGGGAATTCGCTGAAGCTTTCTTT. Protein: CSVEKGEFAEAFF.

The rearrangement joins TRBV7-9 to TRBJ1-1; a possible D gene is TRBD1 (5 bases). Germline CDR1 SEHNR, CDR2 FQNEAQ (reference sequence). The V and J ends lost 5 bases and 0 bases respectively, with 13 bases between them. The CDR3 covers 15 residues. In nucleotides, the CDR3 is TGTGCCAGCAGCCACGGGGGTACGGTGAACACTGAAGCTTTCTTT. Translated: CASSHGGTVNTEAFF.

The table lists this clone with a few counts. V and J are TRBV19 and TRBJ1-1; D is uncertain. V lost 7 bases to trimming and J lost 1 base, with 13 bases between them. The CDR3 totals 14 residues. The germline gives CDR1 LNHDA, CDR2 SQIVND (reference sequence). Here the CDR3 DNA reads TGTGCCAGTACCAAATTTCGGGGGAACACTGAAGCTTTCTTT. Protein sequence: CASTKFRGNTEAFF. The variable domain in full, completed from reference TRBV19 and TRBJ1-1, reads DGGITQSPKYLFRKEGQNVTLSCEQNLNHDAMYWYRQDPGQGLRLIYYSQIVNDFQKGDIAEGYSVSREKKESFPLTVTSAQKNPTAFYLCASTKFRGNTEAFFGQGTRLTVV.

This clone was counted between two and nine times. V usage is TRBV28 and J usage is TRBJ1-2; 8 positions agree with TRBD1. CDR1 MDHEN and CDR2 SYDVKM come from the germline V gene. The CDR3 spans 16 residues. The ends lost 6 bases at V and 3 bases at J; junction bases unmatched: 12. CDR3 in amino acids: CASSSPTGEQDYGYTF. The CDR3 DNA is TGTGCCAGCAGCTCCCCGACAGGGGAGCAAGACTATGGCTACACCTTC.

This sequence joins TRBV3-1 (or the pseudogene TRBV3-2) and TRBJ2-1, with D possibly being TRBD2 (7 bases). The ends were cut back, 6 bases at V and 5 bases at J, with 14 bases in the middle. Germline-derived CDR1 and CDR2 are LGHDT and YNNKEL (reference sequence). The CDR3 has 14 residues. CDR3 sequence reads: CASRPGGADNEQFF. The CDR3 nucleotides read TGTGCCAGCAGACCTGGGGGGGCCGACAATGAGCAGTTCTTC.

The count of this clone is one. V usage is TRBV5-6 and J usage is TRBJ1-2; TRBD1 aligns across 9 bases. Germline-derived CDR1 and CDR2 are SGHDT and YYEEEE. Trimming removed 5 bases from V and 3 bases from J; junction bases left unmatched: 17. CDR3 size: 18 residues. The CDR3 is CASSLPIHKDRGDYGYTF. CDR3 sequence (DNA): TGTGCCAGCAGTTTACCCATCCACAAGGACAGGGGTGACTATGGCTACACCTTC.

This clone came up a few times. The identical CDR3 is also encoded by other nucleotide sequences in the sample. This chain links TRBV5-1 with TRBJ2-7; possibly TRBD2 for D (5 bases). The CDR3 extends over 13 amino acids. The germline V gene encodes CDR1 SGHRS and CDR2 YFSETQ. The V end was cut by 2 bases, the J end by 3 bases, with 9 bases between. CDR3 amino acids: CASSLGGLYEQYF. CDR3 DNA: TGCGCCAGCAGCTTAGGAGGTCTCTACGAGCAGTACTTC. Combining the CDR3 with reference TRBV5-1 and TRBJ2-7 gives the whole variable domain KAGVTQTPRYLIKTRGQQVTLSCSPISGHRSVSWYQQTPGQGLQFLFEYFSETQRNKGNFPGRFSGRQFSNSRSEMNVSTLELGDSALYLCASSLGGLYEQYFGPGTRLTVT.

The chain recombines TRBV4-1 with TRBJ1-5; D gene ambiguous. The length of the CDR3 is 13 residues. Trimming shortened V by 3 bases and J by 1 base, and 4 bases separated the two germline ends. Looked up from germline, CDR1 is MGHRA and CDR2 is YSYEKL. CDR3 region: CASSQDSNQPQHF. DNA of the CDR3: TGCGCCAGCAGCCAGGACAGCAATCAGCCCCAGCATTTT.